This TCR beta chain was identified during a study of T cell repertoires in cytomegalovirus infection. Study as a whole: In public TCR beta signatures, there were indications of both CMV infection and matching HLA type. Overall study findings and caveats: The response measured ex vivo was dominated by TCR beta clonotypes (HLA-C-restricted and CMV-specific). Frequencies of public TCR beta families were cumulated, and this identified carriers of CMV plus the relevant HLA.

This clonotype has a handful of counts. The antigen remains unidentified. The germline V gene encodes CDR1 SGHRS and CDR2 YFSETQ. Trimming removed 4 bases from V and 7 bases from J, with 14 bases in between. The CDR3 covers 14 residues. A single record per CDR3 protein comes from TCRdb applying MiXCR to the reads. The sample includes 150,000 to 200,000 distinct CDR3 sequences, 13% to 15% seen only once; the top ten take over 25%. The sample consisted of PBMCs. The V gene is TRBV5-1, the J gene TRBJ2-2; D remains unclear. The source is a human donor in good health (CMV status not recorded). Some clones in this sample may be carry-over from other donors' samples. In DNA form, the CDR3 reads TGCGCCAGCAGCCCCTCGGCCCAACTCGGGGAGCTGTTTTTT. Protein product: CASSPSAQLGELFF.